Sequencing of this TCR beta chain was carried out in a study of response to subunit inactivated influenza vaccine. Each CDR3 protein is one row after TCRdb ran MiXCR on the RT-PCR reads. Among about 520,000 distinct CDR3 sequences listed, 25% were seen once. CDR3 length: 13 residues. Germline trimming cut 4 bases from V and 3 bases from J; bases unmatched to any gene: 3. Germline V CDR1 and CDR2: SGHRS, YFSETQ. The J gene is TRBJ2-7, the V gene TRBV5-1, with 8 positions matching TRBD1. Sequenced here: CD4+ T cells sorted from PBMCs, sampled about 5 days after vaccination. The TCR comes from a man aged 45-65 years who received an inactivated influenza vaccine. Here the CDR3 reads CASSAGQGYEQYF. In DNA form, the CDR3 reads TGCGCCAGCAGCGCCGGACAGGGCTACGAGCAGTACTTC.